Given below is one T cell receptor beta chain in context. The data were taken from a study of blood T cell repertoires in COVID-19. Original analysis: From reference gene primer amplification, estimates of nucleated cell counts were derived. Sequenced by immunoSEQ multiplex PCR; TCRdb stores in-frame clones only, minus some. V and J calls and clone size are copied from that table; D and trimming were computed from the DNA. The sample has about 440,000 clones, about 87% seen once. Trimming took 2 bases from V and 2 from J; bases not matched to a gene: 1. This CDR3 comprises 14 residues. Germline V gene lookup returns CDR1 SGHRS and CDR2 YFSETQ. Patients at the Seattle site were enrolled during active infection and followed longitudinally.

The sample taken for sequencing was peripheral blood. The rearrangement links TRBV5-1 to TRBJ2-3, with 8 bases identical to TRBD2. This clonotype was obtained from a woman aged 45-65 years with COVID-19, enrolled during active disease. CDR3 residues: CASSFSGVTDTQYF. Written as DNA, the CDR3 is TGCGCCAGCAGCTTTAGCGGGGTCACAGATACGCAGTATTTT.